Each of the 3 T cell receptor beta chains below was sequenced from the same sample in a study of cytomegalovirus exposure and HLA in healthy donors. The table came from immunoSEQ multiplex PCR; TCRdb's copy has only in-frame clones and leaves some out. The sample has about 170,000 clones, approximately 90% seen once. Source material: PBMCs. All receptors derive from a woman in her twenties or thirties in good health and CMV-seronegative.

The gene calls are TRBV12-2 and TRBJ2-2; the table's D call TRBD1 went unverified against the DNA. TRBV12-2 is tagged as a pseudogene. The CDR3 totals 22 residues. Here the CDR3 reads CASRSSDTGTATLPEYTGELFF. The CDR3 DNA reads TGTGCAAGTCGCTCGTCCGATACCGGGACAGCTACCTTGCCGGAATACACCGGGGAGCTGTTTTTT.

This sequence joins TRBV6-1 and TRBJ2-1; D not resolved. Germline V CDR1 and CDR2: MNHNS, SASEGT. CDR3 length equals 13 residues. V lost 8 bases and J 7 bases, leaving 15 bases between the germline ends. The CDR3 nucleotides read TGTGCCAGCTGTACAATTTTTCCAAATGAGCAGTTCTTC. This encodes CASCTIFPNEQFF.

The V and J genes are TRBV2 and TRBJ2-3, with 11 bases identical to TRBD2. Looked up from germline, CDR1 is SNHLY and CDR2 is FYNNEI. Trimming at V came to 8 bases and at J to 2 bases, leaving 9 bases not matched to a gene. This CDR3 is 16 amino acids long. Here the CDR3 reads CASPSSGGGHTDTQYF. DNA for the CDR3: TGTGCCAGCCCGAGTAGCGGGGGGGGACACACAGATACGCAGTATTTT.